This TCR beta chain was retrieved from a study of shared clonotypes between healthy human individuals. Profiling relied on immunoSEQ multiplex PCR, and the TCRdb table lists in-frame clones only, not all of them. Of some 240,000 clones listed, 50% to 80% are singletons. With 6 bases removed from V and 0 bases from J, the gap between germline ends came to 12 bases. CDR1 is MNHEY, CDR2 SVGAGI, per germline. This CDR3 is built from 14 residues. The CD4+ fraction was divided into a CD45RA+ naive subset and a CD45RA-negative memory subset. The origin of this receptor is a man aged 30-40 years in good health. Input material: memory CD4+ T cells sorted from blood. Described subset: CD45RA-negative fraction. The genes are TRBV6-5 and TRBJ2-7, with D unresolved. Written as DNA, the CDR3 is TGTGCCAGCAGCTTTACCTCCACCTCCTACGAGCAGTACTTC. Protein product: CASSFTSTSYEQYF.